This TCR beta chain was captured by sequencing in a study of identical twins. Study results and caveats: Monozygotic twins shared more out-of-frame TCR alpha than recombination models predicted.

As regards this clonotype: The antigen is unknown.

TCRdb redid the calling of the 5' RACE reads with MiXCR, one entry per CDR3 protein. This table has hundreds of thousands of distinct CDR3 sequences, around 8.6% appearing once. The CDR3 length is 17 residues. The V end lost 6 bases, the J end lost 3 bases, and 23 bases lay between the germline ends. The same sample was also used in a study of yellow fever vaccine responses in identical twins.

The source of this sequence is a woman between 18 and 29 years old in good health. Material: PBMCs. J is TRBJ1-2 and V is TRBV12-3 or TRBV12-4; a weak D match, TRBD1 (5 bases). In DNA, the CDR3 is TGTGCCAGCAGCCCAGATATTCCAGGGCTGAGGGACTATGGCTACACCTTC. Protein product: CASSPDIPGLRDYGYTF.